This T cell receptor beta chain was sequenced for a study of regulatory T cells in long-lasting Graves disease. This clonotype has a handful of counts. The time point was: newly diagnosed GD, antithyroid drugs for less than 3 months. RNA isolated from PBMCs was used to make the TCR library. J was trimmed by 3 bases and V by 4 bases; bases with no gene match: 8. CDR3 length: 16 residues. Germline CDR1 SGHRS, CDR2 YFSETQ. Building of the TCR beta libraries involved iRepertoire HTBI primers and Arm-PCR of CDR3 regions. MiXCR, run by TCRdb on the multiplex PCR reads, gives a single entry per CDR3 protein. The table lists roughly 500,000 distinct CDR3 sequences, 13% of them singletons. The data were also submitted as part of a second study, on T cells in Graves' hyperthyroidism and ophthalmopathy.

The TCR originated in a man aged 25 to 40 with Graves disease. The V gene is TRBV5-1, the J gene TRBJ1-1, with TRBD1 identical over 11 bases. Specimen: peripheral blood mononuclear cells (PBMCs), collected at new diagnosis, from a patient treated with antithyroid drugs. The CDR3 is CASSPHWGQGDTEAFF. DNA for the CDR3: TGCGCCAGCAGCCCACACTGGGGACAGGGGGACACTGAAGCTTTCTTT.